The rows below give T cell receptor beta chains drawn from one sample of a study of cytomegalovirus exposure and HLA in healthy donors. TCRdb keeps only in-frame clones here, not all; method: immunoSEQ multiplex PCR. Counted here are about 93,000 clones, less than 80% occurring once; the ten biggest clones make up 3% to 3.5%. Sequencing used PBMCs. These TCRs come from a woman in her forties in good health and CMV-seronegative. Each CDR3 is given with its conserved first and last residue. A D gene is named only where the DNA matches it firmly. Size is stated for part of the rows, as once, few or many counts, or as a class when the clone is expanded.

TRBJ1-5 | 16 | . | TRBV5-6 | . | CASSLGRQGFNQPQHF | TGTGCCAGCAGCTTGGGAAGGCAGGGGTTCAATCAGCCCCAGCATTTT
TRBJ2-1 | 15 | . | TRBV5-1 | . | CASSLSRVGHDEQFF | TGCGCCAGCAGCCTTTCACGGGTGGGACACGATGAGCAGTTCTTC
TRBJ2-1 | 15 | . | TRBV7-7 | once | CASSSDRYSYNEQFF | TGTGCCAGCAGTTCCGACAGGTACTCCTACAATGAGCAGTTCTTC
TRBJ2-1 | 13 | TRBD2 | TRBV5-4 | . | CASSWREGREQFF | TGTGCCAGCAGCTGGCGGGAGGGTCGTGAGCAGTTCTTC
TRBJ1-4 | 13 | . | TRBV19 | . | CASSIDRDEKLFF | TGTGCCAGTAGTATAGACCGAGATGAAAAACTGTTTTTT
TRBJ1-1 | 14 | . | TRBV7-2 | few | CASSPNRVNTEAFF | TGTGCCAGCAGCCCCAATCGGGTGAACACTGAAGCTTTCTTT
TRBJ2-7 | 17 | TRBD2 | TRBV28 | . | CASRGGSPGLASYEQYF | TGTGCCAGCCGTGGGGGGAGCCCGGGACTAGCTTCCTACGAGCAGTACTTC
TRBJ1-5 | 15 | . | TRBV28 | . | CASRSTEGSMQPQHF | TGTGCCAGCAGGTCGACGGAGGGAAGTATGCAGCCCCAGCATTTT
TRBJ2-2 | 16 | TRBD1 | TRBV19 | . | CASSVSPGQLTGELFF | TGTGCCAGTAGTGTCTCACCGGGACAGCTCACCGGGGAGCTGTTTTTT
TRBJ2-3 | 15 | . | TRBV11-2 | once | CASSLAGHGTDTQYF | TGTGCCAGCAGCTTAGCAGGGCACGGCACAGATACGCAGTATTTT
TRBJ2-5 | 15 | TRBD2 | TRBV5-1 | . | CASSLVSGRKGDQYF | TGCGCCAGCAGCTTGGTTAGCGGGAGGAAGGGGGACCAGTACTTC
TRBJ1-2 | 14 | . | TRBV14 | . | CASSQDRGLGGYTF | TGTGCCAGCAGCCAAGATCGGGGGTTGGGCGGCTACACCTTC
TRBJ1-5 | 15 | . | TRBV19 | . | CASSIGTHSNQPQHF | TGTGCCAGTAGTATTGGGACACACAGCAATCAGCCCCAGCATTTT
TRBJ2-3 | 15 | TRBD2 | TRBV29-1 | . | CSVRTSGGRTDTQYF | TGCAGCGTGAGGACTAGCGGAGGACGCACAGATACGCAGTATTTT
TRBJ1-1 | 13 | TRBD1 | TRBV5-1 | . | CASSLDSGGEAFF | TGCGCCAGCAGCTTGGATTCAGGGGGTGAAGCTTTCTTT
TRBJ2-3 | 15 | TRBD2 | TRBV4-3 | few | CASSQVAGRSATQYF | TGCGCCAGCAGCCAAGTAGCGGGCCGTTCAGCTACGCAGTATTTT
TRBJ1-2 | 12 | TRBD1 | TRBV29-1 | . | CSVDQGAYGYTF | TGCAGCGTTGATCAGGGGGCCTATGGCTACACCTTC
TRBJ1-5 | 13 | . | TRBV5-4 | . | CASSLGGAQPQHF | TGTGCCAGCAGCTTGGGTGGAGCCCAGCCCCAGCATTTT
TRBJ2-1 | 16 | . | TRBV6-6 | . | CASSYPVGSGLNEQFF | TGTGCCAGCAGTTACCCTGTCGGGAGCGGCCTCAATGAGCAGTTCTTC
TRBJ2-2 | 16 | . | TRBV4-3 | . | CASSQDATLLAGELFF | TGCGCCAGCAGCCAAGATGCGACTCTATTGGCCGGGGAGCTGTTTTTT
TRBJ2-6 | 16 | . | TRBV5-1 | . | CASGLERVSGANVLTF | TGCGCCAGCGGGTTAGAACGGGTATCTGGGGCCAACGTCCTGACTTTC
TRBJ2-7 | 13 | . | TRBV5-4 | . | CASSLASSYEQYF | TGTGCCAGCAGCTTGGCCTCGTCCTACGAGCAGTACTTC
TRBJ2-1 | 13 | TRBD1 | TRBV27 | . | CASRDRRRNEQFF | TGTGCCAGCCGGGACAGGCGAAGGAATGAGCAGTTCTTC
TRBJ2-7 | 18 | TRBD1 | TRBV28 | . | CASSSGTGAILLLGEQYF | TGTGCCAGCAGTTCCGGGACAGGGGCTATCCTCCTACTGGGCGAGCAGTACTTC
TRBJ1-3 | 15 | . | TRBV6-1 | once | CASSPSANSGNTIYF | TGTGCCAGCAGTCCCTCAGCGAACTCTGGAAACACCATATATTTT
TRBJ1-5 | 18 | . | TRBV28 | few | CASSLSEGLGSVDQPQHF | TGTGCCAGCAGTTTATCGGAGGGTCTGGGGTCTGTCGATCAGCCCCAGCATTTT
TRBJ2-7 | 17 | TRBD2 | TRBV9 | . | CASSVAGGRVGQGEQYF | TGTGCCAGCAGCGTAGCGGGAGGCAGGGTGGGCCAGGGAGAGCAGTACTTC
TRBJ2-7 | 13 | TRBD1 | TRBV7-7 | few | CAPGQGDFYEQYF | TGTGCACCGGGACAGGGAGATTTCTACGAGCAGTACTTC
TRBJ2-7 | 15 | . | TRBV28 | . | CASSTQEEVFYEQYF | TGTGCCAGCAGTACCCAGGAGGAGGTATTCTACGAGCAGTACTTC
TRBJ2-2 | 14 | . | TRBV6-5 | . | CASRRGTNTGELFF | TGTGCCAGCAGACGGGGAACGAACACCGGGGAGCTGTTTTTT
TRBJ2-3 | 16 | . | TRBV5-1 | . | CASSLFTGGVTDTQYF | TGCGCCAGCAGCTTGTTCACAGGGGGGGTGACAGATACGCAGTATTTT
TRBJ2-1 | 15 | TRBD2 | TRBV7-8 | . | CASSLSVSGNSEQFF | TGTGCCAGCAGCTTATCTGTTAGCGGGAACAGTGAGCAGTTCTTC
TRBJ2-4 | 13 | TRBD1 | TRBV30 | . | CAWNGQGLGIQYF | TGTGCCTGGAATGGACAGGGATTAGGCATTCAGTACTTC
TRBJ1-3 | 12 | . | TRBV2 | . | CASQGIGNAIYF | TGTGCCAGCCAGGGCATAGGAAACGCCATATATTTT
TRBJ2-1 | 14 | . | TRBV5-1 | . | CASSPPNSYNEQFF | TGCGCCAGCAGTCCCCCAAACTCCTACAATGAGCAGTTCTTC
TRBJ2-7 | 14 | . | TRBV7-2 | . | CASSLSSRTYEQYF | TGTGCCAGCAGCTTATCTTCCAGGACCTACGAGCAGTACTTC
TRBJ2-7 | 15 | TRBD1 | TRBV5-1 | . | CASSLLTGGRDEQHF | TGCGCCAGCAGCTTGTTAACAGGGGGCCGGGACGAGCAGCACTTC
TRBJ2-7 | 14 | . | TRBV4-2 | few | CASSRVVDNYEQYF | TGTGCCAGCAGCCGTGTCGTGGACAACTACGAGCAGTACTTC
TRBJ2-1 | 17 | TRBD2 | TRBV9 | few | CASSASTGASGSTEQFF | TGTGCCAGCAGCGCCAGTACGGGAGCTAGCGGGAGTACTGAGCAGTTCTTC
TRBJ2-7 | 17 | TRBD2 | TRBV6-1 | . | CASSEKGLAGISYEQYF | TGTGCCAGCAGTGAAAAGGGACTAGCGGGGATCTCCTACGAGCAGTACTTC
TRBJ2-3 | 15 | TRBD2 | TRBV5-1 | . | CASSLTSGRTDTQYF | TGCGCCAGCAGCCTCACTAGCGGGAGAACCGATACGCAGTATTTT
TRBJ2-3 | 17 | TRBD2 | TRBV19 | . | CASSSTPGLATGYTQYF | TGTGCCAGTAGTTCAACACCGGGACTAGCGACGGGGTATACGCAGTATTTT
TRBJ2-7 | 14 | TRBD2 | TRBV13 | once | CASSLVLAGREQYF | TGTGCCAGCAGCCTAGTACTAGCGGGACGGGAGCAGTACTTC
TRBJ2-3 | 15 | . | TRBV28 | . | CASITGGASTDTQYF | TGTGCCAGCATTACCGGAGGGGCCAGCACAGATACGCAGTATTTT